These T cell receptor beta chains were read from a single sample in a study of blood T cell repertoires in COVID-19. The assay was immunoSEQ multiplex PCR, and TCRdb's table has in-frame clones only and misses some. The sample records 60,000 to 85,000 clones, roughly 84% being singletons. Sequencing was carried out using peripheral blood. Receptors were obtained from a woman of 80 years or more with active or convalescent COVID-19. CDR3s include the opening cysteine and the closing phenylalanine or tryptophan. The D gene is left open where the match is weak. For some rows the clone size is stated as once, few or many, or as a class when expanded; others skip it.

d_call clone_size j_call cdr3_length v_call cdr3_nt cdr3_aa
TRBD1 NA TRBJ1-4 15 TRBV19 TGTGCCAGTAGTAAGGTTCTCCAGGGGGGTGAAAAACTGTTTTTT CASSKVLQGGEKLFF
TRBD1 once TRBJ2-7 15 TRBV3-1/TRBV3-2 TGTGCCAGCAGCCAAGCGACAGGGGTAGCCTACGAGCAGTACTTC CASSQATGVAYEQYF
NA NA TRBJ1-6 14 TRBV9 TGTGCCAGCAGCCACGGGAAGTATAATTCACCCCTCCACTTT CASSHGKYNSPLHF
NA NA TRBJ2-7 10 TRBV20-1 TGCAGTGCTATAAGACAGTTGGAGTACTTC CSAIRQLEYF
NA NA TRBJ1-3 14 TRBV18 TGTGCCAGCTCACCAGGCGGAACTGGAAACACCATATATTTT CASSPGGTGNTIYF
NA NA TRBJ1-4 15 TRBV4-3 TGCGCCAGCAGCCAAGAACTTGCAACTAATGAAAAACTGTTTTTT CASSQELATNEKLFF
NA NA TRBJ1-1 17 TRBV18 TGTGCCAGCTCACGGTTGTATCAGGGTTTTAAAGGCGCTGAAGCTTTCTTT CASSRLYQGFKGAEAFF
NA NA TRBJ1-4 20 TRBV4-3 TGCGCCAGCAGCCAAGATTTAGCTTCGTTCGTGGGCGGAGGAAATGAAAAACTGTTTTTT CASSQDLASFVGGGNEKLFF
NA NA TRBJ1-2 15 TRBV29-1 TGCCGCGTGGGGGTGGGGGGACGGGACTACTATGGCTACACCTTC CRVGVGGRDYYGYTF
TRBD1 NA TRBJ2-3 15 TRBV19 TGTGCCAGTAGTAAGGGACAGGGCCTCTCGGATACGCAGTATTTT CASSKGQGLSDTQYF
TRBD1 NA TRBJ1-5 14 TRBV30 TGTGCCTGGGGGGGACAGGGCCTCAATCAGCCCCAGCATTTT CAWGGQGLNQPQHF
NA NA TRBJ1-1 13 TRBV12-3/TRBV12-4 TGTGCCAGCACCAGCGAGATGAACACTGAAGCTTTCTTT CASTSEMNTEAFF
TRBD1 NA TRBJ2-1 16 TRBV7-9 TGTGCCAGCAGCTTCTCCCCGGGACAGGGGTATAATGAGCAGTTCTTC CASSFSPGQGYNEQFF
NA NA TRBJ1-3 17 TRBV7-2 TGTGCCAGCAGCTTAGAAAGGGGGGGTGGATCTGGAAACACCATATATTTT CASSLERGGGSGNTIYF
TRBD1 NA TRBJ2-1 12 TRBV2 TGTGCCACCGGACAGGGGGCGAGGGAGCAGTTCTTC CATGQGAREQFF
TRBD2 NA TRBJ2-3 16 TRBV7-2 TGTGCCAGCAGCTTAAACAGCGGGGGGGGCACAGATACGCAGTATTTT CASSLNSGGGTDTQYF
TRBD2 NA TRBJ2-3 16 TRBV4-3 TGCGCCAGCAGCCAAGTGAAGACTAGCGTGACAGATACGCAGTATTTT CASSQVKTSVTDTQYF
TRBD1 NA TRBJ1-4 15 TRBV5-1 TGCGCCAGCAGCTTGGTACAGGGGCGAGGTGAAAAACTGTTTTTT CASSLVQGRGEKLFF
NA NA TRBJ2-3 17 TRBV7-2 TGTGCCAGCAGCCCCTCACATGGTGGGGGGGCCGGAGATACGCAGTATTTT CASSPSHGGGAGDTQYF
TRBD1 NA TRBJ2-7 13 TRBV28 TGTGCCAGCAGTCCGGGACAGATCCACGAGCAGTACTTC CASSPGQIHEQYF
TRBD2 NA TRBJ2-5 14 TRBV7-8 TGTGCCAGCACCTCTAGCGGGGGAGGTGAGACCCAGTACTTC CASTSSGGGETQYF
NA NA TRBJ1-2 14 TRBV2 TGTGCCAGCAGTGAAGAGGGGACTGCTTATGGCTACACCTTC CASSEEGTAYGYTF
NA few TRBJ1-4 13 TRBV6-6 TGTGCCAGCAGTAGGGGCACGAATGAAAAACTGTTTTTT CASSRGTNEKLFF
NA NA TRBJ1-5 13 TRBV5-5 TGTGCCAGCAGCTTTTCAGGGGATCAGCCCCAGCATTTT CASSFSGDQPQHF
TRBD2 NA TRBJ2-1 16 TRBV14 TGTGCCAGCAGCTACTTAGCGGGGGGGCCATCCAATGAGCAGTTCTTC CASSYLAGGPSNEQFF
NA NA TRBJ1-3 15 TRBV10-3 TGTGCCATCAGTGAGCCTGACATCTCTGGAAACACCATATATTTT CAISEPDISGNTIYF
TRBD2 NA TRBJ2-3 15 TRBV9 TGTGCCAGCAGCGATAGCGGGGTCCTACAAGATACGCAGTATTTT CASSDSGVLQDTQYF
NA NA TRBJ1-2 14 TRBV19 TGTGCCAGTAGGGGCGATTTCCTCAACTATGGCTACACCTTC CASRGDFLNYGYTF
NA NA TRBJ1-2 14 TRBV14 TGTGCCAGCAGCCAAGGGGGCAACCGCTATGGCTACACCTTC CASSQGGNRYGYTF
TRBD1 NA TRBJ2-5 14 TRBV7-2 TGTGCCAGCAGCACCGGACAGGGGGCTAAGACCCAGTACTTC CASSTGQGAKTQYF
TRBD1 NA TRBJ1-2 12 TRBV12-3/TRBV12-4 TGTGCCACCGACAGGGTGAGCTATGGCTACACCTTC CATDRVSYGYTF
NA few TRBJ2-7 10 TRBV29-1 TGCAGCCCCCAGGCCGGGGAACTGTACTTC CSPQAGELYF
TRBD1 NA TRBJ2-1 15 TRBV7-2 TGTGCCAGCAGCTTAGCGGAGGGGACAGGGGGAGGGCAGTTCTTC CASSLAEGTGGGQFF
NA NA TRBJ1-3 16 TRBV6-6 TGTGCCAGCAGTTACTATGAGCGGGGCTCTGGAAACACCATATATTTT CASSYYERGSGNTIYF
TRBD2 NA TRBJ2-3 17 TRBV28 TGTGCCAGCAGTTTCCGGACTAGCGGGGCCAACACAGATACGCAGTATTTT CASSFRTSGANTDTQYF
NA NA TRBJ1-2 15 TRBV6-1 TGTGCCAGCAGTGAGAGTTCAGGGAAAGTCTATGGCTACACCTTC CASSESSGKVYGYTF
NA NA TRBJ1-6 12 TRBV6-5 TGTGCCAGCAGTTACCAACAGGGTCCCCTCCACTTT CASSYQQGPLHF
NA NA TRBJ1-2 17 TRBV5-5 TGTGCCAGCAGCTTGGAGGCAGGACAAGCCCCCTCTGCAGGCTACACCTTC CASSLEAGQAPSAGYTF
NA NA TRBJ2-7 16 TRBV5-4 TGTGCCAGCAGCCCGGCGGGGGCCCAGAGGACCTACGAGCAGTACTTC CASSPAGAQRTYEQYF
TRBD1 NA TRBJ1-6 15 TRBV28 TGTGCCAGCAGTTCCTTCGGGACAGTTAATTCACCCCTCCACTTT CASSSFGTVNSPLHF
TRBD1 NA TRBJ2-1 16 TRBV2 TGTGCCAGCAGTCCCAGAAGGACAGGAAGATACAATGAGCAGTTCTTC CASSPRRTGRYNEQFF
NA NA TRBJ2-3 12 TRBV5-8 TGTGCCAGCAGCTTGGTAATCGATACGCAGTATTTT CASSLVIDTQYF
TRBD2 NA TRBJ2-3 17 TRBV7-9 TGTGCCAGCCCTCCCCCGGGACTAGCGGGGGGCACAGATACGCAGTATTTT CASPPPGLAGGTDTQYF
NA NA TRBJ2-3 14 TRBV18 TGTGCCAGCTCACCGGGCCGGAACACAGATACGCAGTATTTT CASSPGRNTDTQYF
NA NA TRBJ1-6 13 TRBV19 TGTGCCAGTAGTATACAGGATGATTCACCCCTCCACTTT CASSIQDDSPLHF
NA NA TRBJ2-2 13 TRBV5-1 TGCGCCAGCAGCTTCGGGGGCACCGGGGAGCTGTTTTTT CASSFGGTGELFF
TRBD1 NA TRBJ2-7 15 TRBV19 TGTGCCAGTAGTCGGGACAGGGGATTCACGGATGAGCAGTACTTC CASSRDRGFTDEQYF
NA NA TRBJ2-5 12 TRBV5-1 TGCGCCAGCAGCCCCGGGGAAGAGACCCAGTACTTC CASSPGEETQYF
TRBD1 NA TRBJ1-2 15 TRBV6-5 TGTGCCACCAGCCGGGACAGGGCTGAATACTATGGCTACACCTTC CATSRDRAEYYGYTF
TRBD2 NA TRBJ2-2 19 TRBV7-8 TGTGCCAGCAGCCCAAAACTCACGACTAGCGGGGGGAACACCGGGGAGCTGTTTTTT CASSPKLTTSGGNTGELFF
NA once TRBJ1-5 15 TRBV2 TGTGCCAGCAGTGATGGCCATTCAAGCAATCAGCCCCAGCATTTT CASSDGHSSNQPQHF
TRBD1 NA TRBJ1-2 13 TRBV2 TGTGCCAGCAGTGGTACAGGGGGCAATGGCTACACCTTC CASSGTGGNGYTF